This TCR beta chain was identified in a study of T-cell memory formation after mild COVID-19. Study results and caveats: Clones that contracted from day 15 to 85 were balanced CD4/CD8, while later expanders leaned CD4+.

TCRdb processed the 5' RACE reads anew with MiXCR; each CDR3 protein has one entry. Counted here are fewer than 200,000 distinct CDR3 sequences, 20% to 25% occurring once; the ten biggest clones make up 23%. The V gene's germline CDR1 is SEHNR and CDR2 FQNEAQ (reference sequence). The germline V and J ends were trimmed by 1 base and 3 bases, with 13 bases remaining between them. This CDR3 is 15 amino acids long. As to this clonotype: The antigen is undetermined.

This sequence was found in an adult woman who had mild COVID-19 (a few samples of this study predate the infection). Cell type and time point are not known. This chain links TRBV7-9 with TRBJ2-7; D is unresolved. Sequencing was carried out using PBMCs or a T cell subset sorted from them (not recorded which). The CDR3 region is CASSLGPRANYEQYF. In nucleotides, the CDR3 is TGTGCCAGCAGCTTAGGGCCCCGGGCCAACTACGAGCAGTACTTC.